This T cell receptor (beta chain) appears in the sequencing data of a study of spatial heterogeneity in lung cancer (dated by TCRdb to between 2019 and 2020). Study-wide context: Beta-chain transcripts were consistently detected in greater numbers than alpha-chain transcripts, which likely reflects a higher abundance of beta-chain transcripts. In the raw uncorrected reads, each unique combination of TCR and UMI appeared more than ten times on average. TCR alpha and beta repertoires were quantitatively compared across multiple tumor regions, matched nontumor lung and blood in non-small cell lung cancer. The study linked features of the TCR repertoire to counts of nonsynonymous mutations, which were determined by whole-exome sequencing of tumor tissue. At surgery, over 200 tumor regions, fewer than 85 matched nontumor lung samples and about 56 PBMC samples were TCR-sequenced for both alpha and beta chains. General conclusions and limits of the study: Additional single-cell paired TCR alpha and beta sequencing was considered necessary to confirm, at a functional level, the hypothesis that regional TCRs recognize regional mutations. Ubiquitous expanded tumor TCRs were found in blood more often at tumor resection than at routine follow-up.

Receptors were amplified or captured by 5' RACE. Sequenced on a NextSeq 500. The TCR library protocol attached a unique molecular identifier to each TCR cDNA molecule to allow correction of PCR and sequencing errors. The source study handled its data this way. Decombinator tools were used for TCR identification, UMI-based error correction and CDR3 extraction. TCRs above a frequency of 2 per 1,000, corresponding to the top 1% of the tumor frequency distribution, were defined as expanded. Renyi diversity was computed with the R vegan package after each repertoire had been subsampled 100 times to 5,000 TCRs. CDR3 similarity networks were built from amino acid triplet string-kernel similarity, with CDR3s being connected when pairwise similarity was above 0.82. TCRdb reprocessed the public reads (quality trimming at Q25 with fastp, clone calling with MiXCR) and kept in-frame beta chains. Entries are consolidated by CDR3 protein sequence, retaining the most common genes and DNA. Clone size and V and J calls follow TCRdb, not the original study. The sample table contains 10,000 to 12,000 distinct CDR3 sequences; only one count was recorded for about 8.6% of them. About 24% of the sample lies in the top ten.

Reading the label with the study, this specimen's time point is: sample taken at primary tumor resection. Whole RNA extracted from tumor and nontumor lung tissue, or from cryopreserved PBMC samples, was used for TCR sequencing without cell sorting. Donors were about 70 patients with early-stage, untreated non-small cell lung cancer from the lung TRACERx cohort. Only patients with enough RNA available from two or more tumor regions were chosen for TCR sequencing. This clonotype is labeled medium-sized (0.01 to 0.1%). What antigen it recognizes has not been identified. The record has no base qualities; no much larger clone is one base away. This sequence was found in a male donor with early-stage non-small cell lung cancer. This specimen was PBMCs, taken at surgery.

The CDR3: CASSYGTVSNQPQHF. The sequenced DNA is TGTGCCAGCAGTTACGGGACAGTTAGCAATCAGCCCCAGCATTTT. The rearrangement joined TRBV12-3 or TRBV12-4 to TRBJ1-5; 7 middle bases align to TRBD1. V is trimmed back by 4 bases and J by 0 bases, and the junction contains 3 bases that no gene match accounts for. From the cysteine up to the phenylalanine, the CDR3 has a length of 15 residues. The only DNA kept is the CDR3, 45 bases in frame from the first base.